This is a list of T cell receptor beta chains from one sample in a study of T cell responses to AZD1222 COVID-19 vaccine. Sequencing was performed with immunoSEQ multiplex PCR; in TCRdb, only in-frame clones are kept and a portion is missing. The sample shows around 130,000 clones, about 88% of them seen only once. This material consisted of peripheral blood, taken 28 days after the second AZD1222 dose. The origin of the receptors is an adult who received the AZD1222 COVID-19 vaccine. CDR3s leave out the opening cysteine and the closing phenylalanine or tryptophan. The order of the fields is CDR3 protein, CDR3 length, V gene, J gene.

cdr3_aa: SVESQTHEQF
cdr3_length: 10
v_call: TRBV29-1
j_call: TRBJ2-1

cdr3_aa: ASSESTSGNTIY
cdr3_length: 12
v_call: TRBV9
j_call: TRBJ1-3

cdr3_aa: ATSRDGQGYYGYT
cdr3_length: 13
v_call: TRBV15
j_call: TRBJ1-2

cdr3_aa: ASSLGTYSNQPQH
cdr3_length: 13
v_call: TRBV7-6
j_call: TRBJ1-5

cdr3_aa: ASSKGGPEKLF
cdr3_length: 11
v_call: TRBV3-1/TRBV3-2
j_call: TRBJ1-4

cdr3_aa: ASSFGPPEAYGYT
cdr3_length: 13
v_call: TRBV13
j_call: TRBJ1-2

cdr3_aa: ASSSPTGFPTGELF
cdr3_length: 14
v_call: TRBV28
j_call: TRBJ2-2

cdr3_aa: ATAPGEANYGYT
cdr3_length: 12
v_call: TRBV19
j_call: TRBJ1-2

cdr3_aa: ASTLSQGLGYEQY
cdr3_length: 13
v_call: TRBV5-1
j_call: TRBJ2-7

cdr3_aa: ASSDRPPWRQETQY
cdr3_length: 14
v_call: TRBV5-5
j_call: TRBJ2-5

cdr3_aa: ASSLIGGGAQETQY
cdr3_length: 14
v_call: TRBV7-3
j_call: TRBJ2-5

cdr3_aa: ASSSFETNTEAF
cdr3_length: 12
v_call: TRBV7-9
j_call: TRBJ1-1

cdr3_aa: ATEDSGRGDTQY
cdr3_length: 12
v_call: TRBV24-1
j_call: TRBJ2-3

cdr3_aa: ASSPRLGGGANVLT
cdr3_length: 14
v_call: TRBV25-1
j_call: TRBJ2-6

cdr3_aa: ASSLPGGEPQH
cdr3_length: 11
v_call: TRBV28
j_call: TRBJ1-5

cdr3_aa: ASRQGIEKLF
cdr3_length: 10
v_call: TRBV28
j_call: TRBJ1-4

cdr3_aa: ASSYQGYEQY
cdr3_length: 10
v_call: TRBV6-5
j_call: TRBJ2-7

cdr3_aa: ASSSQDRGRGSPLH
cdr3_length: 14
v_call: TRBV28
j_call: TRBJ1-6

cdr3_aa: ASSTRPGSGNTIY
cdr3_length: 13
v_call: TRBV9
j_call: TRBJ1-3

cdr3_aa: ASSEPNYGYT
cdr3_length: 10
v_call: TRBV28
j_call: TRBJ1-2

cdr3_aa: SAMTATEAF
cdr3_length: 9
v_call: TRBV20-1
j_call: TRBJ1-1

cdr3_aa: ASSKVQTDRVFTDTQY
cdr3_length: 16
v_call: TRBV21-1
j_call: TRBJ2-3

cdr3_aa: SVAGQTAKNIQY
cdr3_length: 12
v_call: TRBV29-1
j_call: TRBJ2-4

cdr3_aa: ASSQGVGNNEQF
cdr3_length: 12
v_call: TRBV4-1
j_call: TRBJ2-1

cdr3_aa: ASSVQAGGVGTDTQY
cdr3_length: 15
v_call: TRBV9
j_call: TRBJ2-3

cdr3_aa: ASAYLSGELF
cdr3_length: 10
v_call: TRBV19
j_call: TRBJ2-2

cdr3_aa: ASRKGSSGPQH
cdr3_length: 11
v_call: TRBV5-5
j_call: TRBJ1-5

cdr3_aa: ACVQGGGYT
cdr3_length: 9
v_call: TRBV30
j_call: TRBJ1-2

cdr3_aa: ASSEGGIGAGELF
cdr3_length: 13
v_call: TRBV2
j_call: TRBJ2-2

cdr3_aa: ASSQRDYGYT
cdr3_length: 10
v_call: TRBV3-1/TRBV3-2
j_call: TRBJ1-2

cdr3_aa: ASSQDPWGNQPQH
cdr3_length: 13
v_call: TRBV4-3
j_call: TRBJ1-5

cdr3_aa: AAGSRNSQPQH
cdr3_length: 11
v_call: TRBV2
j_call: TRBJ1-5

cdr3_aa: ASSKPGQGDQPQH
cdr3_length: 13
v_call: TRBV19
j_call: TRBJ1-5

cdr3_aa: ASTLKGGATEAF
cdr3_length: 12
v_call: TRBV2
j_call: TRBJ1-1

cdr3_aa: ASSFGTGVDGELF
cdr3_length: 13
v_call: TRBV11-2
j_call: TRBJ2-2

cdr3_aa: ASSLAGVTYEQY
cdr3_length: 12
v_call: TRBV18
j_call: TRBJ2-7

cdr3_aa: AWSALSGGLF
cdr3_length: 10
v_call: TRBV30
j_call: TRBJ2-2

cdr3_aa: ASSQVTDTQY
cdr3_length: 10
v_call: TRBV3-1/TRBV3-2
j_call: TRBJ2-3

cdr3_aa: ASSTPGGKPGELF
cdr3_length: 13
v_call: TRBV19
j_call: TRBJ2-2

cdr3_aa: ASSPRLGGETQY
cdr3_length: 12
v_call: TRBV27
j_call: TRBJ2-5

cdr3_aa: ASSKGGNRENSPLH
cdr3_length: 14
v_call: TRBV21-1
j_call: TRBJ1-6

cdr3_aa: ASSPSPGSGANVLT
cdr3_length: 14
v_call: TRBV7-3
j_call: TRBJ2-6

cdr3_aa: ASEDSLGTDTQY
cdr3_length: 12
v_call: TRBV28
j_call: TRBJ2-3

cdr3_aa: ASTHLRRTDTQY
cdr3_length: 12
v_call: TRBV28
j_call: TRBJ2-3

cdr3_aa: ASSYGTYEQY
cdr3_length: 10
v_call: TRBV6-6
j_call: TRBJ2-7

cdr3_aa: ASSLGTGVEQF
cdr3_length: 11
v_call: TRBV7-3
j_call: TRBJ2-1

cdr3_aa: ASSVVSGGFGELF
cdr3_length: 13
v_call: TRBV9
j_call: TRBJ2-2

cdr3_aa: ASGGGYSNQPQH
cdr3_length: 12
v_call: TRBV21-1
j_call: TRBJ1-5

cdr3_aa: ASSPGTQNTGELF
cdr3_length: 13
v_call: TRBV4-1
j_call: TRBJ2-2

cdr3_aa: ASSLVFGQGTEAF
cdr3_length: 13
v_call: TRBV7-8
j_call: TRBJ1-1

cdr3_aa: ASSPSLGGQQY
cdr3_length: 11
v_call: TRBV18
j_call: TRBJ2-7

cdr3_aa: SASSGIEETQY
cdr3_length: 11
v_call: TRBV20-1
j_call: TRBJ2-5